The 27 T cell receptor beta chains below were found in one sample sequenced in a study of blood T cell repertoires in COVID-19. Repertoires were generated with immunoSEQ multiplex PCR, while TCRdb's copy carries only in-frame clones and drops some. The sample has about 240,000 clones, approximately 85% seen once. The sample consisted of peripheral blood. The origin of the receptors is a woman aged 55-70 years with active or convalescent COVID-19.

This chain links TRBV19 with TRBJ1-6; D is unclear. Trimming stripped 0 bases from V and 0 bases from J, with 6 bases between. CDR3 length equals 16 residues. Germline CDR1 is LNHDA and CDR2 is SQIVND (reference sequence). The CDR3 loop reads CASSIDHSSYNSPLHF. DNA for the CDR3: TGTGCCAGTAGTATAGATCACAGCTCCTATAATTCACCCCTCCACTTT.

This chain joins TRBV10-3 and TRBJ2-3; perhaps TRBD1 as D (7 bases). Germline V gene lookup returns CDR1 ENHRY and CDR2 SYGVKD. The CDR3 runs to 13 residues. V lost 5 bases to trimming and J lost 6 bases, with 12 bases between them. CDR3 sequence (DNA): TGTGCCATCAGTCAGGGGGGATGGGATACGCAGTATTTT. Its protein product is CAISQGGWDTQYF.

This sequence joins TRBV9 and TRBJ1-1; no clear D. The CDR3 extends over 14 amino acids. Per the germline V gene, CDR1 is SGDLS and CDR2 is YYNGEE. Trimming took 1 base from V and 4 from J, leaving 11 bases between them. CDR3 DNA sequence: TGTGCCAGCAGCGTAACACCCGAGGGCACTGAAGCTTTCTTT. Amino acids: CASSVTPEGTEAFF.

This clone was picked up a small number of times. This chain links TRBV7-9 with TRBJ1-1, with a possible D match to TRBD1 (6 bases). CDR1 is SEHNR, CDR2 FQNEAQ, per germline (reference sequence). The CDR3 runs 14 residues. Trimming left V 4 bases short and J 1 base short, with 10 bases between. CDR3 amino acids: CASSWDTGNTEAFF. The CDR3, as DNA: TGTGCCAGCAGCTGGGACACGGGGAACACTGAAGCTTTCTTT.

This clone occurred a few times. J is TRBJ2-3 and V is TRBV7-9; TRBD2 agrees at 11 bases. The CDR3 extends over 16 amino acids. V was clipped by 5 bases and J by 4 bases; unmatched bases: 8. Germline V CDR1 and CDR2: SEHNR, FQNEAQ (reference sequence). CDR3 sequence: CASSPGTSGFADTQYF. CDR3 coding DNA: TGTGCCAGCAGCCCAGGGACTAGCGGTTTTGCAGATACGCAGTATTTT.

The genes are TRBV19 and TRBJ2-7; 10 nucleotides line up with TRBD1. Trimming cost V 5 bases and J 6 bases; bases outside gene matches: 10. Germline V gene sequence: CDR1 LNHDA, CDR2 SQIVND (reference sequence). The CDR3 spans 15 residues. CDR3 sequence: CASSSWTGGSGEQYF. The DNA for the CDR3 is TGTGCCAGTAGTTCCTGGACAGGGGGTAGTGGCGAGCAGTACTTC.

This rearrangement joins TRBV24-1 to TRBJ2-5; TRBD1 aligns across 12 bases. Losses at the gene ends were 9 bases for V and 5 bases for J; bases not matched to a gene: 6. The CDR3 covers 14 residues. The V gene's germline CDR1 is KGHDR and CDR2 SFDVKD. CDR3 loop: CATQGQGAGETQYF. In nucleotides, the CDR3 is TGTGCCACCCAGGGACAGGGGGCAGGTGAGACCCAGTACTTC.

The chain carries TRBV9 and TRBJ1-2, with 9 nucleotides matching TRBD1. The trim removed 0 bases at V and 4 bases at J, leaving 4 bases unmatched. This CDR3 is built from 15 residues. The germline gives CDR1 SGDLS, CDR2 YYNGEE. CDR3 sequence reads: CASSVDGDRVYGYTF. In nucleotides, the CDR3 is TGTGCCAGCAGCGTAGACGGGGACAGGGTCTATGGCTACACCTTC. Full variable domain (missing parts from reference TRBV9 and TRBJ1-2): DSGVTQTPKHLITATGQRVTLRCSPRSGDLSVYWYQQSLDQGLQFLIQYYNGEERAKGNILERFSAQQFPDLHSELNLSSLELGDSALYFCASSVDGDRVYGYTFGSGTRLTVV.

V is TRBV7-9 and J is TRBJ2-6; 9 bases are shared with TRBD1. The V and J ends lost 5 bases and 0 bases, in that order; junction bases with no gene match: 11. Germline V lookup: CDR1 SEHNR, CDR2 FQNEAQ (reference sequence). CDR3 length equals 19 residues. CDR3 residues: CASSVTFGTGTSGANVLTF. Written as DNA, the CDR3 is TGTGCCAGCAGCGTAACGTTCGGGACAGGGACCTCTGGGGCCAACGTCCTGACTTTC.

V gene TRBV5-1 combines with J gene TRBJ1-3, with 7 bases aligning to TRBD1. The CDR3 extends over 14 amino acids. Germline loops: CDR1 SGHRS, CDR2 YFSETQ. The V segment lost 4 bases and the J segment 2 bases; nucleotides outside the gene matches: 3. The CDR3 coding sequence is TGCGCCAGCAGCGCAGGGGGTGCTGGAAACACCATATATTTT. Protein product: CASSAGGAGNTIYF.

The sample holds a few counts of this clone. This chain uses TRBV6-5 with TRBJ1-6; perhaps TRBD1 as D (6 bases). Germline values: CDR1 MNHEY, CDR2 SVGAGI. Between the trimmed V and J ends, which lost 2 bases and 8 bases, there was a span of 13 bases. This CDR3 is 15 amino acids long. This CDR3 is CASSYARGGDSPLHF. The CDR3 bases are TGTGCCAGCAGTTACGCAAGGGGGGGGGATTCACCCCTCCACTTT.

The DNA of the CDR3 is TGTGCCAGCAGCCTCGACAGGGAGATTAACTATGGCTACACCTTC. Encoded protein: CASSLDREINYGYTF. This sequence joins TRBV21-1 and TRBJ1-2; the tabulated D call, TRBD1, remains unverified against the DNA. TRBV21-1 is a pseudogene segment. The CDR3 loop spans 15 amino acids.

The chain is built from TRBV18 and TRBJ2-7; 9 bases are shared with TRBD1. Germline loops: CDR1 KGHSH, CDR2 LQKENI. V shed 3 bases, J shed 6 bases, and the junction held 3 bases outside the gene matches. The CDR3 extends over 13 amino acids. CDR3 sequence: CASSPLQGAEQYF. The CDR3 bases are TGTGCCAGCTCACCGCTACAGGGGGCCGAGCAGTACTTC.

The chain combines TRBV15 with TRBJ2-3, with D tentatively TRBD1 (5 bases). CDR1 LNHNV and CDR2 YYDKDF come from the germline V gene (reference sequence). The CDR3 has 15 amino acids. With 2 bases removed from V and 0 bases from J, the gap between germline ends came to 9 bases. The CDR3 region has the DNA TGTGCCACCAGCAGAAACAGGAAAAGCACAGATACGCAGTATTTT. Translating it yields CATSRNRKSTDTQYF.

The chain joins TRBV7-2 to TRBJ1-5; 9 bases align to TRBD1. Germline values: CDR1 SGHTA, CDR2 FQGNSA. After removal of 1 base from V and 7 bases from J, the junction contained 5 bases not matched to a gene. The CDR3 contains 15 residues. In DNA form, the CDR3 reads TGTGCCAGCAGCTTAGGTCAGGGACAGGGCCAGCCCCAGCATTTT. Translating gives CASSLGQGQGQPQHF.

V is TRBV18 and J is TRBJ1-3, with 7 nucleotides matching TRBD1. The CDR3 is 18 residues long. The trim removed 3 bases at V and 4 bases at J, leaving 15 bases unmatched. In germline, CDR1 is KGHSH, CDR2 LQKENI. In nucleotides, the CDR3 is TGTGCCAGCTCACCGGCCAGGGACAGCCTACGGAGGGGAAACACCATATATTTT. Translating it yields CASSPARDSLRRGNTIYF.

This chain connects TRBV6-5 to TRBJ2-2, with D tentatively TRBD2 (5 bases). From germline, CDR1 is MNHEY and CDR2 SVGAGI. The CDR3 is 13 residues long. Trimming pared 7 bases from V and 8 bases from J, leaving 14 bases between. CDR3 in DNA: TGTGCCAGCATCGGCCTAGCTTGGGGGGAGCTGTTTTTT. Translation gives CASIGLAWGELFF.

This clone is a singleton in its sample. The gene calls are TRBV5-1 and TRBJ2-3, with D uncertain. Trimming cost V 1 base and J 6 bases, with 18 bases left between them. This CDR3 is built from 16 residues. The germline V gene encodes CDR1 SGHRS and CDR2 YFSETQ. CDR3 sequence reads: CASSLPPLADVDTQYF. Here the CDR3 DNA reads TGCGCCAGCAGCTTGCCCCCTCTGGCAGATGTGGATACGCAGTATTTT. Full variable domain (missing parts from reference TRBV5-1 and TRBJ2-3): KAGVTQTPRYLIKTRGQQVTLSCSPISGHRSVSWYQQTPGQGLQFLFEYFSETQRNKGNFPGRFSGRQFSNSRSEMNVSTLELGDSALYLCASSLPPLADVDTQYFGPGTRLTVL.

This chain links TRBV6-2 or TRBV6-3 with TRBJ1-1; D gene ambiguous. CDR3 length equals 13 residues. CDR1 and CDR2 from the germline V gene are MNHEY and SVGEGT. V was pared by 6 bases and J by 2 bases, with 10 bases between. The chain's CDR3 is CASSPYSNTEAFF. The DNA of the CDR3 is TGTGCCAGCAGCCCCTACAGTAACACTGAAGCTTTCTTT.

This clone was found once. The chain carries TRBV6-6 and TRBJ1-1; D is undetermined. This CDR3 is built from 15 residues. CDR1 and CDR2 (germline): MNHNY, SVGAGI (reference sequence). Trimming stripped 5 bases from V and 1 base from J, with 14 bases between. CDR3 loop: CASSPGGSWNTEAFF. DNA of the CDR3: TGTGCCAGCAGTCCCGGAGGGAGTTGGAACACTGAAGCTTTCTTT.

This chain links TRBV4-3 with TRBJ1-2; TRBD1 agrees at 7 bases. The CDR3 runs to 15 residues. Trimming at V came to 0 bases and at J to 0 bases, leaving 1 base not matched to a gene. Germline lookup yields CDR1 LGHNA and CDR2 YSLEER. CDR3 protein: CASSQDGQANYGYTF. In nucleotides, the CDR3 is TGCGCCAGCAGCCAAGACGGACAGGCTAACTATGGCTACACCTTC.

This chain connects TRBV10-2 to TRBJ2-1, with 15 bases matching TRBD2. Germline CDR1 and CDR2: WSHSY and SAAADI. This CDR3 comprises 15 residues. The junction had 2 bases not matched to a gene; V was cut back by 5 bases and J by 6 bases. The CDR3 spells CASSRTSGGVNEQFF. The CDR3 region has the DNA TGCGCCAGCAGTCGGACTAGCGGGGGGGTCAATGAGCAGTTCTTC.

This clone has a handful of counts. This chain uses TRBV5-1 with TRBJ1-1; 7 bases are a match to TRBD1. The CDR3 has 14 amino acids. V trimming: 4 bases; J trimming: 1 base; junction bases outside the gene matches: 4. Germline lookup yields CDR1 SGHRS and CDR2 YFSETQ. The CDR3 DNA reads as TGCGCCAGCAGCGGGGGACAGTCGAACACTGAAGCTTTCTTT. This sequence encodes CASSGGQSNTEAFF.

The chain recombines TRBV7-2 with TRBJ2-3; possibly TRBD2 for D (6 bases). The CDR3 contains 16 residues. The ends were cut back, 5 bases at V and 1 base at J, with 16 bases in the middle. The V gene's germline CDR1 is SGHTA and CDR2 FQGNSA. CDR3 amino acids: CASSPSGFYGTDTQYF. DNA of the CDR3: TGTGCCAGCAGCCCCAGCGGGTTTTACGGCACAGATACGCAGTATTTT.

Details on this clone: In the same sample, other DNA sequences code for this CDR3. This rearrangement joins TRBV30 to TRBJ1-6; 10 bases match TRBD1. CDR1 is GTSNPN, CDR2 SVGIG, per germline (reference sequence). Trimming removed 0 bases from V and 10 bases from J; junction bases left unmatched: 3. The CDR3 extends over 14 amino acids. For the CDR3, the DNA is TGTGCCTGGAGTGTAGGACAGGGGGGATCACCCCTCCACTTT. Its translation is CAWSVGQGGSPLHF.

The chain joins TRBV11-2 to TRBJ1-5; D may be TRBD1 (6 bases). Germline-derived CDR1 and CDR2 are SGHAT and FQNNGV. The CDR3 extends over 13 amino acids. The V and J ends lost 4 bases and 8 bases respectively, with 12 bases between them. The CDR3 loop reads CASSSQGGKPQHF. The CDR3, as DNA: TGTGCCAGCAGCTCACAGGGTGGTAAGCCCCAGCATTTT.

V is TRBV27 and J is TRBJ1-3, with 9 bases identical to TRBD1. The V gene end was trimmed by 4 bases and the J gene end by 2 bases; junction bases not matched to a gene: 9. This CDR3 spans 17 amino acids. CDR1 MNHEY and CDR2 SMNVEV come from the germline V gene (reference sequence). The CDR3 sequence: CASSYLGTGRAGNTIYF. The CDR3 coding sequence is TGTGCCAGCAGTTATCTCGGGACAGGGCGTGCTGGAAACACCATATATTTT.